The 2 T cell receptor beta chains in this list originate from one sample, sequenced in a study of OX40 agonist ivuxolimab in advanced cancers. Generated by immunoSEQ multiplex PCR, the TCRdb table keeps only in-frame clones and is missing some. Of around 100,000 clones in the sample, approximately 90% were seen once. Sequences were derived from CD4+ or CD8+ T cells sorted from blood, sampled in a trial of the OX40 agonist ivuxolimab. Receptors were obtained from an adult with an advanced solid tumor such as melanoma, head and neck, liver or kidney cancer.

The J gene is TRBJ2-3, the V gene TRBV5-1; 8 bases agree with TRBD1. The V gene end was trimmed by 4 bases and the J gene end by 4 bases; junction bases not matched to a gene: 14. The CDR3 extends over 17 amino acids. Germline assignment: CDR1 SGHRS and CDR2 YFSETQ. CDR3 sequence reads: CASSNRRQGISPDTQYF. DNA for the CDR3: TGCGCCAGCAGCAATAGAAGACAGGGGATCTCCCCAGATACGCAGTATTTT. The full variable domain, in which reference TRBV5-1 and TRBJ2-3 provide the parts outside the CDR3, is KAGVTQTPRYLIKTRGQQVTLSCSPISGHRSVSWYQQTPGQGLQFLFEYFSETQRNKGNFPGRFSGRQFSNSRSEMNVSTLELGDSALYLCASSNRRQGISPDTQYFGPGTRLTVL.

The chain joins TRBV27 to TRBJ1-5; D not resolved. CDR3 length: 13 residues. The germline CDR1 and CDR2 sequences are MNHEY and SMNVEV (reference sequence). V was cut by 3 bases and J by 6 bases, with 9 bases left in between. CDR3 sequence: CASSFREGQPQHF. For the CDR3, the DNA is TGTGCCAGCAGTTTTCGGGAAGGTCAGCCCCAGCATTTT.